The 9 T cell receptor beta chains below were found in one sample sequenced in a study of T cells in Graves' hyperthyroidism and ophthalmopathy. It was RNA transcripts that yielded the amplified TCR beta CDR3 regions. Using the HTBI primer set, a first-round RT-PCR was run on the TCR CDR3. TCRdb re-called the multiplex PCR reads through MiXCR, storing one row per CDR3 protein. The sample holds 600,000 to 650,000 distinct CDR3 sequences, roughly 20% seen once. Source material: blood. These receptors all stem from a man aged 30 to 45 with Graves' ophthalmopathy.

The chain links TRBV10-3 to TRBJ2-2, with D uncertain. The germline V gene encodes CDR1 ENHRY and CDR2 SYGVKD. Trimming left V 7 bases short and J 6 bases short, with 6 bases between. This CDR3 has 11 residues. The CDR3 nucleotides read TGTGCCATCAATCCCCCCGGGGAGCTGTTTTTT. It yields the protein CAINPPGELFF.

This clonotype was seen a few times. The V gene is TRBV19, the J gene TRBJ2-2, with 7 bases lining up with TRBD2. The CDR3 sequence is 19 residues long. Germline CDR1 LNHDA, CDR2 SQIVND (reference sequence). V lost 2 bases to trimming and J lost 5 bases; unmatched junction nucleotides: 17. DNA of the CDR3: TGTGCCAGTAGTATACGGAGGTTTGGCGGGGGACCGCGGACCGGGGAGCTGTTTTTT. Its protein product is CASSIRRFGGGPRTGELFF.

The chain has TRBV7-8 and TRBJ1-1; D remains ambiguous. Germline loops: CDR1 SGHVS, CDR2 FQNEAQ. The CDR3 length is 14 residues. Trimming took 2 bases from V and 1 from J, leaving 8 bases between them. The CDR3 loop reads CASSLSARNTEAFF. The CDR3 DNA reads TGTGCCAGCAGCTTATCTGCCAGGAACACTGAAGCTTTCTTT.

This clonotype was counted a few times. The J gene is TRBJ2-7, the V gene TRBV28; 9 bases line up with TRBD1. Germline trimming cut 2 bases from V and 0 bases from J; bases unmatched to any gene: 2. Germline V lookup: CDR1 MDHEN, CDR2 SYDVKM. The CDR3 runs to 15 residues. CDR3: CASSLRTGVSYEQYF. CDR3 bases: TGTGCCAGCAGTTTACGGACAGGGGTCTCCTACGAGCAGTACTTC.

Many counts were recorded for this clonotype. This chain links TRBV11-2 with TRBJ2-2, with a possible D match to TRBD2 (6 bases). The CDR3 has 16 amino acids. V was pared by 2 bases and J by 7 bases, with 17 bases between. Germline CDR1 reads SGHAT; CDR2 reads FQNNGV. The CDR3 here is CASSLPGTPRGGELFF. As DNA, the CDR3 is TGTGCCAGCAGCTTACCCGGGACTCCTCGGGGCGGGGAGCTGTTTTTT. The full variable domain, completed using reference TRBV11-2 and TRBJ2-2, is EAGVAQSPRYKIIEKRQSVAFWCNPISGHATLYWYQQILGQGPKLLIQFQNNGVVDDSQLPKDRFSAERLKGVDSTLKIQPAKLEDSAVYLCASSLPGTPRGGELFFGEGSRLTVL.

The V gene is TRBV12-3 or TRBV12-4, the J gene TRBJ1-2; D is ambiguous. The V and J ends lost 8 bases and 0 bases respectively, with 16 bases between them. The CDR3 extends over 15 amino acids. Here the CDR3 reads CASQSDDGTNYGYTF. CDR3 nucleotide sequence: TGTGCCAGCCAATCCGACGACGGGACTAACTATGGCTACACCTTC.

In its sample, this clonotype was seen many times. The J gene is TRBJ2-1, the V gene TRBV28; 10 bases are shared with TRBD2. The CDR3 runs to 17 residues. Germline V gene lookup returns CDR1 MDHEN and CDR2 SYDVKM. V was clipped by 3 bases and J by 7 bases; unmatched bases: 12. In DNA, the CDR3 is TGTGCCAGCAGTTTTCTCTCTGCTAGCGGGAGAGTAAATGAGCAGTTCTTC. This codes for CASSFLSASGRVNEQFF.

This clonotype was counted ten times or more. This chain uses TRBV7-2 with TRBJ2-7; possible D gene TRBD2, 6 bases. V was shortened by 1 base and J by 1 base, with 8 bases between the two germline ends. This CDR3 contains 14 residues. Germline assignment: CDR1 SGHTA and CDR2 FQGNSA. The CDR3 sequence: CASSLVRESYEQYF. The CDR3 DNA is TGTGCCAGCAGCTTAGTTCGGGAGTCCTACGAGCAGTACTTC. The full variable domain, completed using reference TRBV7-2 and TRBJ2-7, is GAGVSQSPSNKVTEKGKDVELRCDPISGHTALYWYRQSLGQGLEFLIYFQGNSAPDKSGLPSDRFSAERTGGSVSTLTIQRTQQEDSAVYLCASSLVRESYEQYFGPGTRLTVT.

In this sample, this clonotype turned up a few times. This chain joins TRBV5-6 and TRBJ1-3; D might be TRBD1 (5 bases). The CDR3 covers 16 residues. V lost 3 bases and J lost 0, with 13 bases in between. Germline V gene data show CDR1 as SGHDT and CDR2 as YYEEEE. The CDR3 bases are TGTGCCAGCAGCTCCACCCGGGGCTACTCTGGAAACACCATATATTTT. Translated, it gives CASSSTRGYSGNTIYF.